This T cell receptor beta chain derives from a study of neurological immune-mediated disorders. The unsorted libraries were produced from 2 million PBMCs held at -80 C. V lost 4 bases to trimming and J lost 7 bases; unmatched junction nucleotides: 13. The CDR3 covers 15 residues. Germline loops: CDR1 SEHNR, CDR2 FQNEAQ (reference sequence). cDNA synthesis was performed by 5'RACE with 10-nucleotide random UMIs. Each CDR3 protein gets one entry after TCRdb re-called the 5' RACE reads with MiXCR. The sample includes some 20,000 distinct CDR3 sequences, under 35% of them seen just once. There are a few counts of this clonotype. The target antigen is unknown. Study-level findings and limits: Multiple sclerosis was found to have the least TCR clonal expansion, below healthy controls, and HTLV-1-associated myelopathy the most. None of the CDR3 amino acid sequences in expanded clones turned up in more than one subject, which points to private repertoires in all groups.

The source of this sequence is a man aged 50-60 years with HTLV-1-associated myelopathy (HAM/TSP). The sample taken for sequencing was PBMCs. The chain combines TRBV7-9 with TRBJ2-7, with 7 positions matching TRBD2. The CDR3 DNA reads TGTGCCAGCAGCTCACTGGGGCGGGAGACGGGGGAGCAGTACTTC. Encoded protein: CASSSLGRETGEQYF.